This T cell receptor beta chain was recorded in a study of shared clonotypes between healthy human individuals. The study's findings and limits: Naive CD4 clonotypes were shared across several donors at about 5.2%. Represented genetic and exposure-history diversity was restricted by having few donors. Clonotypes shared by all four sorted-subset donors had higher generation probabilities than non-shared clonotypes.

Repertoires were generated with immunoSEQ multiplex PCR, while TCRdb's copy carries only in-frame clones and drops some. Here the sample spans around 2,000,000 clones, 85% to 95% being singletons. Terminally differentiated effector memory CD45RA+ cells were excluded by CCR7 positive selection of CD45RO-negative cells. The study enrolled healthy HIV-negative adults without recent acute infections or vaccinations as donors. Worth noting for this clone: No antigen is known for it.

The source of this sequence is a young man in good health. Some clones in this sample may be carry-over from other donors' samples. Sequencing was carried out using naive CD8+ T cells from PBMCs.

The chain's CDR3 is CASSSTSGRQETQYF. The CDR3 DNA reads as TGTGCCAGCAGCTCTACTAGCGGGAGGCAAGAGACCCAGTACTTC. The chain recombines TRBV5-4 with TRBJ2-5, with 12 bases lining up with TRBD2. The V segment lost 3 bases and the J segment 2 bases; nucleotides outside the gene matches: 2. This CDR3 comprises 15 residues. CDR1 and CDR2 from the germline V gene are SGHNT and YYREEE (reference sequence).